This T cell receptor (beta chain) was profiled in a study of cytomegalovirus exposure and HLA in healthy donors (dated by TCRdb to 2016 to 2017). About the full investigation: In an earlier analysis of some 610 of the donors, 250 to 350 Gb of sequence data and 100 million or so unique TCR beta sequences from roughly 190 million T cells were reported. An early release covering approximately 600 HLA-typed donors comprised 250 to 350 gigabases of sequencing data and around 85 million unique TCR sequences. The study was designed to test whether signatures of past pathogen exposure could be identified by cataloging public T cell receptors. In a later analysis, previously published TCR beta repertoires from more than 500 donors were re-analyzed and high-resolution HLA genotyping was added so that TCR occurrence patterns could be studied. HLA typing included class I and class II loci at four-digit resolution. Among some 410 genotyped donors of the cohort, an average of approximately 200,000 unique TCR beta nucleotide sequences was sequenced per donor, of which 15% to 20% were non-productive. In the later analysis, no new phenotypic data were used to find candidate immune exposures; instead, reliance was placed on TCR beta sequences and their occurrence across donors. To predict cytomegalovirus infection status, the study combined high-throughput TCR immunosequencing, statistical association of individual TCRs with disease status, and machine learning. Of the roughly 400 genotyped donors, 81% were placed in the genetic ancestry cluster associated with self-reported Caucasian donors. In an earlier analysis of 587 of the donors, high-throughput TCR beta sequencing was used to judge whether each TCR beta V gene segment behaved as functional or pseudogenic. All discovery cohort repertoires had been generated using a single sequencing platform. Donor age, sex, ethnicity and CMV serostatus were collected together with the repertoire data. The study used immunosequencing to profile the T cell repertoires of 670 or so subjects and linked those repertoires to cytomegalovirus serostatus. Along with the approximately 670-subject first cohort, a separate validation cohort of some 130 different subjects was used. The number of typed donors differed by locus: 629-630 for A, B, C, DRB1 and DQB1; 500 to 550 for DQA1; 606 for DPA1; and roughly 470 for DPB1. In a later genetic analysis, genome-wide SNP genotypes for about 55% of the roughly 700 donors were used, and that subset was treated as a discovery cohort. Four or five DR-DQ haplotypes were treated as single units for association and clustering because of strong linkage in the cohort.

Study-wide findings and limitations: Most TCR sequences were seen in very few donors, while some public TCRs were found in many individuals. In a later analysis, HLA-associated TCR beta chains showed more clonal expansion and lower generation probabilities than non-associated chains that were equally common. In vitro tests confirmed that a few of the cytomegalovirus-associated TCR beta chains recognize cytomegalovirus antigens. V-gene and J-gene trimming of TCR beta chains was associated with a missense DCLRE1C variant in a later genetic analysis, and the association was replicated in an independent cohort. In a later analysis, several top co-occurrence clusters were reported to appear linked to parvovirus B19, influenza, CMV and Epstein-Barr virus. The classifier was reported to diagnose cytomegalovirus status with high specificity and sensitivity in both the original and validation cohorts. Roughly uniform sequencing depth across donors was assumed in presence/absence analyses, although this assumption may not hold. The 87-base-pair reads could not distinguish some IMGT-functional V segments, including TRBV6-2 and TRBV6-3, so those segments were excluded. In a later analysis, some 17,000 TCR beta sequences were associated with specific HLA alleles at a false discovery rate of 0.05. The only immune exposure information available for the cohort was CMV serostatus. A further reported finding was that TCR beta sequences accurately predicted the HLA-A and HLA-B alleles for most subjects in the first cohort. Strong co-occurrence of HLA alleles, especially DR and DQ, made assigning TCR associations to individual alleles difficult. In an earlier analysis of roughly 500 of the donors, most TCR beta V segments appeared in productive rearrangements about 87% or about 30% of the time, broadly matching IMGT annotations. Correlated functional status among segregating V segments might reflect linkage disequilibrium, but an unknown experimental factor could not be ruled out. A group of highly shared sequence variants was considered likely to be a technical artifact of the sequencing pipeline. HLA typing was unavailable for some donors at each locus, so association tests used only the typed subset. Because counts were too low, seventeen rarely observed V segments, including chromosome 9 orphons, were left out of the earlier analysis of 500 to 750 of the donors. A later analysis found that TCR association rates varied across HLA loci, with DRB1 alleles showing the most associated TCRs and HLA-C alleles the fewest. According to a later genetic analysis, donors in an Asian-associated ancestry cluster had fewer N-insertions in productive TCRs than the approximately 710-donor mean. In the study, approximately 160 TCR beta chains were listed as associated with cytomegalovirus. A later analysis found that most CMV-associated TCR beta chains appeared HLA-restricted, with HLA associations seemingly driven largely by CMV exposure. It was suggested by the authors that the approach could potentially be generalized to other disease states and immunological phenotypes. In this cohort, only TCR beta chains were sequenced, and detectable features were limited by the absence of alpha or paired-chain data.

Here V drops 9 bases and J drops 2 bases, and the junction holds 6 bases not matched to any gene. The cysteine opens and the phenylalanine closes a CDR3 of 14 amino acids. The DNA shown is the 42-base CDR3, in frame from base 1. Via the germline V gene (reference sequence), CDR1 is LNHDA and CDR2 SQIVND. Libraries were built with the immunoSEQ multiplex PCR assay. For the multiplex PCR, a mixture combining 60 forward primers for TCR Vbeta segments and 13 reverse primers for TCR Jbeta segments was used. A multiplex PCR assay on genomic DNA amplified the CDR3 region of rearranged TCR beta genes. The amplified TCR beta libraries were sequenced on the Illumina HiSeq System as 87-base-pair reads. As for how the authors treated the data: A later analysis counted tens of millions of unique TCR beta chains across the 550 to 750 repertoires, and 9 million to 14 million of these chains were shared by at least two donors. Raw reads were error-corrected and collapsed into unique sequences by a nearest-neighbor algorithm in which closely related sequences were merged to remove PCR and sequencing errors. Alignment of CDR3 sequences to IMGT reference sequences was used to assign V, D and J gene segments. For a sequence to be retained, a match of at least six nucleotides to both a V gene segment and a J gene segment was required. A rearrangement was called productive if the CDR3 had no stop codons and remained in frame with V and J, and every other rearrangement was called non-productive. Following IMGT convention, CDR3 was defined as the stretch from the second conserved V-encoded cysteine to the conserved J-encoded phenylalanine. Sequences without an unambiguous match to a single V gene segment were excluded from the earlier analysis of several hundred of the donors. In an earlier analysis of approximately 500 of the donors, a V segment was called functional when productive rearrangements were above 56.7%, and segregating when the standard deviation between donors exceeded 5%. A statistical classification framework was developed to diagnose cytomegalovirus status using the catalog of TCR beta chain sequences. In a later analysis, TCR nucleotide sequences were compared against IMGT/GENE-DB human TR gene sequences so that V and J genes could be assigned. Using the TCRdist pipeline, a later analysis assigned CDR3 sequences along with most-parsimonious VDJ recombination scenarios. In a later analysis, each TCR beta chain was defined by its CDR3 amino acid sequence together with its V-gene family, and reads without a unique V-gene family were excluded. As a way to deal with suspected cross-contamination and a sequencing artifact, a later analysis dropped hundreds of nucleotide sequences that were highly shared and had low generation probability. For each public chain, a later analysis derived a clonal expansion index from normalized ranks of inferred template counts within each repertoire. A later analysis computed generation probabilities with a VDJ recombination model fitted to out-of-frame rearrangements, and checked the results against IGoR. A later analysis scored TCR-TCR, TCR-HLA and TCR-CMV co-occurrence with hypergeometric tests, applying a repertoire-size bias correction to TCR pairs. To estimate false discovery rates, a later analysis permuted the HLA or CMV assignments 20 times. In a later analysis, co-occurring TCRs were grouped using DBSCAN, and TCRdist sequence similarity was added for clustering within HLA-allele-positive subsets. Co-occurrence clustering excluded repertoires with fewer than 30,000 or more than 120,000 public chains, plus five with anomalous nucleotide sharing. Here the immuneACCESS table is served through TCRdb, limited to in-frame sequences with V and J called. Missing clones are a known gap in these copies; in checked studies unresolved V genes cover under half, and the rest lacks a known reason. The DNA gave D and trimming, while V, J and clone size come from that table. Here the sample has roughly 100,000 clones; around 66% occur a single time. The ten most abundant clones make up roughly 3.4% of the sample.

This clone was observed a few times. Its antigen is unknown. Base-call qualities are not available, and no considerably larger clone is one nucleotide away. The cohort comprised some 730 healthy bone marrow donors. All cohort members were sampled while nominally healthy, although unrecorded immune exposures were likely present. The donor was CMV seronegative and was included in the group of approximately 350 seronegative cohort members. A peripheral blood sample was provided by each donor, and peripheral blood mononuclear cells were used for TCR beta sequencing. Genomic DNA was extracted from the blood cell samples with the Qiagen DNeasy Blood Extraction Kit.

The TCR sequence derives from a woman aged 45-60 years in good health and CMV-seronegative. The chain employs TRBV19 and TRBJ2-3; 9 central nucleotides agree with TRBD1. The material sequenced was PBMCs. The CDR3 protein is CASADRGPTDTQYF. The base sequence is TGTGCCAGCGCGGACAGGGGTCCCACAGATACGCAGTATTTT.